This T cell receptor (beta chain) is from a study of pediatric ulcerative colitis (dated by TCRdb to about 2019). Regarding the study in general: From roughly 9 newly diagnosed, treatment-naive pediatric ulcerative colitis patients and a handful of non-IBD control children, paired blood and rectal samples were collected. Here is what the overall study found, with its caveats: Rectal repertoire features separated controls, mild-moderate and acute severe colitis patients; acute severe colitis showed reduced rectal diversity due to clonal expansions. A couple of patients' blood samples yielded substantially fewer templates for technical reasons and were excluded from blood-rectal overlap analysis. Because repertoires were derived from total lymphocyte DNA, patterns in rare subsets such as regulatory T cells may not have been reflected. A couple of rectal CDR3 clonotypes were present in all ulcerative colitis patients and in none of the controls. The healthy control group was small, with only four individuals. Compared with controls, ulcerative colitis patients showed significantly higher autologous blood-rectal clonal overlap, a finding that suggests increased T cell trafficking to inflamed tissue.

This clone was counted between two and nine times. Its target antigen remains unknown. No much larger clone is present one base from it, and per-base qualities are unavailable. Rearranged CDR3 beta regions were amplified from genomic DNA with multiplex V and J primers using the immunoSEQ TRB Survey service. To keep depth equal across samples, survey-level sequencing depth of up to 500,000 reads per sample was applied. Libraries were purified, pooled and sequenced on Illumina technology. The study's own analysis went as follows. immunoSEQ online tools were used for productive clonality, sample overlap, pairwise scatters, CDR3 beta length, V/D/J gene usage and productiveness. Calculated diversity was defined as the number of unique rearrangements divided by total templates, multiplied by 100, and Shannon and Simpson indices were computed as well. For principal component analysis, Z-score normalized data were analyzed with the R prcomp function and the ggbiplot package. Morisita's index was used to measure clonal overlap between blood and rectum within each subject. The clones in this table, taken by TCRdb from immuneACCESS, are in-frame only. Not every clone is retained; where verified, under half of the shortfall comes from an unresolved V gene, and the cause of the rest is unknown. That table supplies the V and J calls and clone size; D and trimming were determined from the DNA. The sample table lists 45,000 to 75,000 clones, 75% to 90% of them with a count of one. In total, the top ten clones hold around 1.5% of the sample.

Controls underwent colonoscopy for suspected IBD, had macroscopically and histologically normal endoscopy, and were not diagnosed with IBD within the following year. A blood sample was drawn at the time of the colonoscopy. The Wizard kit (Promega) was used to extract genomic DNA from the blood and intestinal samples. The CDR3 runs 13 residues from the cysteine to the phenylalanine. Only the CDR3 part of the read is kept: 39 bases, read in frame from the first base. The V and J ends are trimmed by 2 bases and 7 bases, leaving 11 bases between them. CDR1 is given as SNHLY and CDR2 as FYNNEI, both from the germline V gene.

The rearranged segments are TRBV2 and TRBJ1-1, with an unclear D gene assignment. What was sequenced was blood. The sequence was collected from a boy younger than 18 who was a control in a study of pediatric ulcerative colitis. The DNA is as follows: TGTGCCAGCAGTGAATCGGGCTTACTTGAAGCTTTCTTT. Translated, it gives CASSESGLLEAFF.